The 15 T cell receptor beta chains reported below all come from one sample, sequenced in a study of T cell changes during pregnancy in multiple sclerosis. Sequencing was performed with immunoSEQ multiplex PCR; in TCRdb, only in-frame clones are kept and a portion is missing. This sample has around 30,000 clones; 70% to 90% occur once, and the top ten carry around 3.3%. The specimen was CD8+ T cells from peripheral blood mononuclear cells, collected in the third trimester of pregnancy. These receptors all come from a female donor with multiple sclerosis, enrolled in a pregnancy study.

This clone was seen once. In DNA, the CDR3 is TGTGCCAGCAGCCCACATCCGTCCTCCTACGAGCAGTACTTC. Protein sequence: CASSPHPSSYEQYF. This chain joins TRBV7-9 and TRBJ2-7; the D is unclear. Germline CDR1 and CDR2: SEHNR and FQNEAQ (reference sequence). The CDR3 extends over 14 amino acids. The V gene lost 5 bases and the J gene lost 0 bases, with 11 bases spanning the gap.

The V call is TRBV27, the J call TRBJ2-1; a possible D gene is TRBD1 (6 bases). Germline V CDR1 and CDR2: MNHEY, SMNVEV (reference sequence). V dropped 0 bases and J dropped 4 bases, with 7 bases sitting between them. This CDR3 has 14 residues. The CDR3 loop is CASSLSRGYNEQFF. Written as DNA, the CDR3 is TGTGCCAGCAGTTTATCTAGGGGGTACAATGAGCAGTTCTTC.

The gene calls are TRBV7-2 and TRBJ2-7; possible D gene TRBD1, 6 bases. The germline V gene encodes CDR1 SGHTA and CDR2 FQGNSA. V was pared by 4 bases and J by 2 bases, with 15 bases between. This CDR3 contains 15 residues. This CDR3 is CASSWSPGQTYEQYF. The CDR3 DNA is TGTGCCAGCAGCTGGAGCCCCGGACAGACCTACGAGCAGTACTTC.

V gene TRBV9 combines with J gene TRBJ2-1; TRBD1 aligns across 9 bases. This CDR3 has 19 residues. Trimming cost V 4 bases and J 4 bases; bases outside gene matches: 18. Germline V gene data show CDR1 as SGDLS and CDR2 as YYNGEE. The CDR3 spells CASSPGQGPFAPGYNEQFF. In nucleotides, the CDR3 is TGTGCCAGCAGCCCGGGACAGGGACCTTTCGCTCCCGGGTACAATGAGCAGTTCTTC.

The rearrangement joins TRBV10-2 to TRBJ2-2, with D maybe TRBD1 (6 bases). Germline V gene sequence: CDR1 WSHSY, CDR2 SAAADI. The ends were cut back, 4 bases at V and 7 bases at J, with 16 bases in the middle. The CDR3 is made up of 15 amino acids. CDR3 coding DNA: TGCGCCAGCAGTGGAACGCCCGGACAGAGCGGGGAGCTGTTTTTT. Translated: CASSGTPGQSGELFF.

This clone was found once. This chain joins TRBV5-6 and TRBJ2-7, with 8 nucleotides matching TRBD1. Germline CDR1 reads SGHDT; CDR2 reads YYEEEE. The CDR3 is made up of 15 amino acids. With V trimmed by 4 bases and J by 3 bases, 9 bases remained unmatched. The CDR3 DNA reads TGTGCCAGCAGCCTAGGACAGGGAGTCGACTACGAGCAGTACTTC. As protein: CASSLGQGVDYEQYF. Supplemented by reference TRBV5-6 and TRBJ2-7, the full variable domain reads DAGVTQSPTHLIKTRGQQVTLRCSPKSGHDTVSWYQQALGQGPQFIFQYYEEEERQRGNFPDRFSGHQFPNYSSELNVNALLLGDSALYLCASSLGQGVDYEQYFGPGTRLTVT.

The chain's CDR3 is CAKKRGGTDTQYF. The CDR3 DNA reads TGTGCCAAAAAGCGGGGGGGCACAGATACGCAGTATTTT. This chain uses TRBV2 with TRBJ2-3; 9 positions agree with TRBD2. V shed 10 bases, J shed 1 base, and the junction held 3 bases outside the gene matches. This CDR3 region has 13 residues. Germline CDR1 reads SNHLY; CDR2 reads FYNNEI.

This clone was picked up one time. The chain combines TRBV11-2 with TRBJ1-1; D not resolved. This CDR3 has 15 residues. CDR1 and CDR2 from the germline V gene are SGHAT and FQNNGV. Trimming cost V 4 bases and J 5 bases, with 17 bases left between them. The CDR3, as DNA: TGTGCCAGCAGCTCCCGGGGATTTAGAAGGACTGAAGCTTTCTTT. It yields the protein CASSSRGFRRTEAFF.

The rearrangement joins TRBV2 to TRBJ1-5, with D unresolved. The CDR3 contains 11 residues. Germline CDR1 and CDR2: SNHLY and FYNNEI. V was trimmed by 4 bases and J by 9 bases, leaving 7 bases between them. CDR3 loop: CASSGGGPQHF. Written as DNA, the CDR3 is TGTGCCAGCAGTGGAGGAGGGCCCCAGCATTTT.

CDR3 DNA: TGTGCCAGCAGCTTACCAGGGTCTGGAAACACCATATATTTT. As protein: CASSLPGSGNTIYF. The V call is TRBV7-9, the J call TRBJ1-3; D is perhaps TRBD1 (5 bases). CDR3 length: 14 amino acids. V was pared by 2 bases and J by 1 base, with 6 bases between. CDR1 is SEHNR and CDR2 is FQNEAQ in the germline V gene (reference sequence).

J is TRBJ1-1 and V is TRBV29-1; TRBD1 might be the D (5 bases). Trimming left V 6 bases short and J 2 bases short, with 10 bases between. CDR3 length: 12 amino acids. Germline-derived CDR1 and CDR2 are SQVTM and ANQGSEA. CDR3 sequence reads: CSVKQANTEAFF. In DNA form, the CDR3 reads TGCAGCGTCAAACAGGCTAACACTGAAGCTTTCTTT.

The chain couples TRBV9 to TRBJ1-4; weak D call: TRBD1 (5 bases). The CDR3 has 14 residues. Trimming took off 3 bases at V and 5 bases at J, with 11 bases between the two ends. CDR1 is SGDLS, CDR2 YYNGEE, per germline. The CDR3 region is CASSADRSNEKLFF. CDR3 in DNA: TGTGCCAGCAGCGCTGACAGATCCAATGAAAAACTGTTTTTT.

The V and J genes are TRBV27 and TRBJ1-6, with D hard to call. Trimming cost V 3 bases and J 5 bases, with 11 bases left between them. Germline V gene lookup returns CDR1 MNHEY and CDR2 SMNVEV (reference sequence). CDR3 length equals 15 residues. CDR3 DNA: TGTGCCAGCAGTTTCTCGGGTTCCCATAATTCACCCCTCCACTTT. It specifies CASSFSGSHNSPLHF.

This chain links TRBV9 with TRBJ2-3; weak D call: TRBD2 (5 bases). The germline V gene has CDR1 SGDLS and CDR2 YYNGEE. V was clipped by 5 bases and J by 0 bases, with 13 bases between them. This CDR3 has 15 residues. CDR3 amino acids: CASSPAGSSTDTQYF. CDR3 sequence (DNA): TGTGCCAGCAGTCCGGCGGGTTCTAGCACAGATACGCAGTATTTT.

This clone was picked up many times. V usage is TRBV9 and J usage is TRBJ1-4, with 8 positions matching TRBD1. The CDR3 runs 15 residues. The ends lost 1 base at V and 7 bases at J; junction bases unmatched: 6. Germline assignment: CDR1 SGDLS and CDR2 YYNGEE. CDR3 amino acids: CASSVQGALGEKLFF. CDR3 DNA sequence: TGTGCCAGCAGCGTACAGGGGGCTTTGGGTGAAAAACTGTTTTTT.